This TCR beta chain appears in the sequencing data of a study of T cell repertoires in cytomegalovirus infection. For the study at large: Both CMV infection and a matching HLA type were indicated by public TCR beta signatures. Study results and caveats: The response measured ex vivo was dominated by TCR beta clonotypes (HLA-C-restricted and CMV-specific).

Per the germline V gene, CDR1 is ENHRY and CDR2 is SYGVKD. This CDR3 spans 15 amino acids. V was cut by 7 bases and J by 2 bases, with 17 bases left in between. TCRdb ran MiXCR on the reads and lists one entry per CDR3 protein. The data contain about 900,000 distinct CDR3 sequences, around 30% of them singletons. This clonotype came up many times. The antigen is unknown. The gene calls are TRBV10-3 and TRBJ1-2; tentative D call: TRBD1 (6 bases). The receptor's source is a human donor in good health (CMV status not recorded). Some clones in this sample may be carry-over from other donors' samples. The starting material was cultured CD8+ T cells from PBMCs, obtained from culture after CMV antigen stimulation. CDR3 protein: CAINLGGAENYGYTF. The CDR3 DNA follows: TGTGCCATCAATCTCGGGGGGGCAGAGAACTATGGCTACACCTTC.